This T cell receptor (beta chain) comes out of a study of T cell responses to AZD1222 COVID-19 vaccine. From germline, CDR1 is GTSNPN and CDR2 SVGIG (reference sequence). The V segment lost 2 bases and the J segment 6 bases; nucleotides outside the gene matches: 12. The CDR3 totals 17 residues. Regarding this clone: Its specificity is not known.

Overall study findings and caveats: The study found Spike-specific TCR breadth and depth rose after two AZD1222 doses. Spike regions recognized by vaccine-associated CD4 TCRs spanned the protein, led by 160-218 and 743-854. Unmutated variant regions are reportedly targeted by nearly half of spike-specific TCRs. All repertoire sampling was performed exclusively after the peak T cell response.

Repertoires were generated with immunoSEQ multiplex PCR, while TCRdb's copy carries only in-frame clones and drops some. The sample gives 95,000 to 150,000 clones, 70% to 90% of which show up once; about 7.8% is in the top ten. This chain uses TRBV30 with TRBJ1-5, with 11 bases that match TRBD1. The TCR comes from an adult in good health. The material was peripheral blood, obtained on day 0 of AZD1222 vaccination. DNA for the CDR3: TGTGCCTGGAGTTCCGGGACAGGGGGTCCCATTCCTCAGCCCCAGCATTTT. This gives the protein CAWSSGTGGPIPQPQHF.